This T cell receptor beta chain originates from a study of T cell responses to AZD1222 COVID-19 vaccine (dated by TCRdb to the early 2020s). Study-level background: Because spike-specific TCR depth and breadth did not differ between the two schedules, AZD1222 recipients who got a second dose at roughly 4 weeks were pooled with those who got a second dose at roughly 12 weeks. TCR sequencing was performed for about 240 trial participants, of whom about 200 were given two doses of AZD1222 and approximately 26 were given two doses of MenACWY control vaccine. Trial participants were enrolled by age into 18-55, 56-69 and 70-plus year subgroups, with roughly 160, 29 and 62 TCR-sequenced participants respectively. General study outcomes and caveats: Epitopes outside the regions mutated in the B.1.351 and B.1.1.7 variants were reportedly recognized by nearly half of the unique spike-specific TCRs. No day 14 peak-response samples were available, so repertoires were characterized only after the peak T cell response. Spike-specific TCR breadth and depth rose significantly after two AZD1222 doses compared with day 0 and with MenACWY recipients. Conclusions about previously exposed vaccinees are limited, since just five to seven AZD1222 recipients were seropositive for SARS-CoV-2 at baseline. Participants were mostly white British and included more females than males, and it was suggested by the authors that clonal diversity may have been underestimated. In the small 56-69-year group, the increase in depth fell short of significance, most likely because of low power. The whole spike protein was spanned by vaccine-associated CD4 TCRs, and dominant responses were seen in regions 160-218 and 743-854.

The sample's time point label, in plain terms: baseline before first vaccination. Vaccinee samples were obtained from the UK trials COV001 and COV002, which included a single-blind randomized controlled phase 2/3 trial of AZD1222 (ChAdOx1 nCoV-19) in healthy adults. For TCRbeta chain sequencing, PBMC samples from trial participants were taken at day 0 and at day 28 after the second dose. V sheds 0 bases and J sheds 4 bases, leaving 10 bases between their ends. The CDR3 contains 14 residues, cysteine and phenylalanine counted. Kept here is only the CDR3 DNA, which spans 42 bases and is read in frame from base 1. The germline V gene (reference sequence) specifies LNHNV as CDR1 and YYDKDF as CDR2. The CDR3 regions of human TCRbeta chains were analyzed by immunosequencing. As for the authors' bioinformatics: TCRs in the repertoires were matched against a reference library of SARS-CoV-2-specific TCRs that had been generated with the MIRA antigen-specificity platform. Breadth meant the fraction of unique TCRs that were SARS-CoV-2-associated, whereas depth meant the fraction of total T cells that were SARS-CoV-2-associated. Using the MIRA data, each spike-specific TCR was mapped to the spike region that the TCR reacts to and placed in a CD4 or CD8 class. Log10-transformed breadth and depth values were compared by one-way ANOVA with Sidak's multiple comparisons tests. Held by TCRdb, this immuneACCESS table contains in-frame sequences only and omits some clones. Under half of the omission traces to an unresolved V gene where checked; the cause of the rest is unknown. That table supplies the V and J calls and clone size; D and trimming were determined from the DNA. A total of about 140,000 clones appear in this sample, approximately 90% of them only once. 1.5% to 2% of the sample rests with the top ten.

Details on this clone: Its recognized antigen is unknown. No much larger clonotype is one base removed from it; base qualities were not supplied.

The sample here was peripheral blood, taken on day 0 of AZD1222 vaccination. This chain is built from TRBV15 and TRBJ2-7, with the identity of the D gene unclear. This clonotype originated in an adult in good health. The CDR3 region reads CATSRDLAGYEQYF. The DNA reads TGTGCCACCAGCAGAGATCTTGCTGGGTACGAGCAGTACTTC.